This T cell receptor beta chain comes out of a study of vaccination and CD4 T cells after COVID-19. Study-wide background: Nasal swab PCR had detected SARS-CoV-2 in convalescent patients, several mild and one severe. Overlapping spike peptides from SARS-CoV-2, HCoV-NL63, HCoV-OC43 and HCoV-229E served to stimulate the cells. Control cultures were given a CEFX pool, an HIV-1 Nef pool, or no peptide.

Time point here: late sampling 161 to 241 days after vaccination in three convalescent patients. Noted treatment: approximately nine-day PBMC culture with coronavirus spike peptide pools or control peptides (ViraFEST assay). There are 13 residues in the CDR3. A word on this clonotype: Its specificity is not known.

Cultured CD4+ T-cell DNA underwent Oncomine TCR Beta short-read sequencing. In TCRdb, the PCR reads were re-called with MiXCR into one record per CDR3 protein. This table has approximately 22,000 distinct CDR3 sequences, 30% to 35% appearing once. The chain carries TRBV21-1 and TRBJ1-2. TRBV21-1 is assigned pseudogene status. This material consisted of CD4+ T cells from blood, cultured in vitro, taken about 7 months after SARS-CoV-2 vaccination. The clonotype comes from a human donor who had recovered from COVID-19. The CDR3 is CASSKGGRPGYTF. The CDR3 DNA reads as TGTGCCAGTAGCAAAGGTGGGAGACCCGGCTACACCTTC.